The 3 T cell receptor beta chains below all came from one sample that was sequenced in a study of shared clonotypes between healthy human individuals. The repertoire was sequenced with immunoSEQ multiplex PCR; TCRdb's copy has only in-frame clones and lacks some. The table has a few hundred thousand clones, about 96% seen once. Input material: naive CD4+ T cells sorted from blood. Subset denoted: CD45RA+ positively selected. Receptor source: a woman aged 30 to 39 in good health.

The V call is TRBV18, the J call TRBJ2-2, with 11 bases fitting TRBD2. The ends lost 6 bases at V and 7 bases at J; junction bases unmatched: 7. CDR1 is KGHSH and CDR2 is LQKENI in the germline V gene. This CDR3 comprises 15 residues. Here the CDR3 reads CASSPTSGTVGELFF. DNA of the CDR3: TGTGCCAGCTCTCCGACTAGCGGGACGGTCGGGGAGCTGTTTTTT.

As for this clone: The sample holds other DNA sequences that translate to the same CDR3. The rearrangement joins TRBV7-9 to TRBJ1-4, with D perhaps TRBD1 (5 bases). CDR3 length: 13 amino acids. Trimming cost V 3 bases and J 7 bases, with 9 bases left between them. CDR1 is SEHNR and CDR2 is FQNEAQ in the germline V gene (reference sequence). CDR3 in amino acids: CASSFGGGEKLFF. Here the CDR3 DNA reads TGTGCCAGCAGCTTCGGGGGTGGTGAAAAACTGTTTTTT.

The rearrangement links TRBV28 to TRBJ2-5; D gene unclear. This CDR3 has 14 residues. V was cut by 7 bases and J by 0 bases, with 12 bases left in between. Germline V gene lookup returns CDR1 MDHEN and CDR2 SYDVKM. The CDR3 sequence: CASTLQGYQETQYF. CDR3 DNA sequence: TGTGCCAGCACCCTTCAAGGGTACCAAGAGACCCAGTACTTC.